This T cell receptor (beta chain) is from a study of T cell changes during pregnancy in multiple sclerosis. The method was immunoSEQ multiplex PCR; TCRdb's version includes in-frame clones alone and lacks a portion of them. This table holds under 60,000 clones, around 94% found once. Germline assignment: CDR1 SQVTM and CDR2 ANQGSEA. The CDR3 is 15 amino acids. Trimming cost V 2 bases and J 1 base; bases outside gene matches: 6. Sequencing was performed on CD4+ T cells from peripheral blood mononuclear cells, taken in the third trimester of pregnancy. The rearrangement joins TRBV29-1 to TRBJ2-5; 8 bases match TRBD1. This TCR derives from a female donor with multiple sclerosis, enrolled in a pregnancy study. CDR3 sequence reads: CSVERAGGRQETQYF. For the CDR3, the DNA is TGCAGCGTTGAAAGGGCAGGGGGCCGCCAAGAGACCCAGTACTTC.